This T cell receptor beta chain was sequenced during a study of blood T cell repertoires in COVID-19 (dated by TCRdb to 2020 to 2022). Background for the entire study: Collaborator samples came from the United States, Italy and Spain and covered acute and convalescent phases of COVID-19. The prospective study material was composed of cDNA or gDNA derived from T cells, B-cell-depleted T cells, or PBMCs. Subjects who had been exposed to COVID-19, were actively infected with it, or had recovered from it provided the deeply sampled blood TCRbeta repertoires that made up the dataset. The repertoires were released in a freely available public database meant as a resource for research on the immune response to SARS-CoV-2. The samples were drawn from the first 160 participants of the ongoing ImmuneRACE study and from more than 1,000 subjects provided by 6 global collaborators. The sample metadata nearly always contained a de-identified subject ID, COVID-19 status, age in years and sex. Where available, HLA class I and class II types were obtained from metadata supplied by the sample provider rather than from assay-based typing.

General study outcomes and caveats: How much clinical and demographic metadata was included differed by source and by participant, and the metadata was provided uncurated.

Samples from volunteer blood donors who had recovered from COVID-19 were contributed by a second Seattle source. The collaborating institutions used their own protocols to collect whole blood in K2EDTA tubes. For TCRbeta analysis, collaborators shipped samples in one of three forms: frozen whole blood, isolated PBMCs, or DNA extracted from either of those sample types. TCRbeta CDR3 regions were amplified from genomic DNA by means of the immunoSEQ Assay, a bias-controlled multiplex PCR. The authors' pipeline ran thus. The number of nucleated cells in each sample was estimated by amplification of reference gene primers within the assay. Sequence reads were collapsed and filtered to measure the absolute abundance of every unique TCRbeta CDR3 rearrangement. Productive Simpson clonality was computed per sample as the square root of Simpson's diversity index over productive rearrangements. TCRdb stores this immuneACCESS table with in-frame sequences only. Part of the clones is absent; in the studies checked, under half of the shortfall reflects unresolved V genes, and no reason is known for the rest. The V and J calls and clone size come from that table; D and trimming were worked out from the DNA. The sample table shows about 160,000 clones, and roughly 87% are seen once. The top ten constitute over 3.5% of the sample.

CDR1 and CDR2, per the germline V gene (reference sequence), are SEHNR and FQNEAQ. The junction shows trimming of 5 bases on V and 7 bases on J, and the gene matches do not reach 13 bases of it. Measured from the cysteine to the phenylalanine, the CDR3 is 15 residues long. The DNA shown is the 45-base CDR3, in frame from base 1. This clone was counted between two and nine times. What this receptor recognizes is not known. No qualities accompany the bases; no much larger clone lies one base away. This receptor chain uses TRBV7-9 and TRBJ2-7; 8 bases in the junction line up with TRBD1. Sequenced input: peripheral blood. This clonotype originated in a woman aged 60-70 years who had recovered from COVID-19. Here the CDR3 is given as CASSGSGTGLREQYF. The nucleotide sequence is TGTGCCAGCAGCGGATCCGGGACAGGCCTACGAGAGCAGTACTTC.